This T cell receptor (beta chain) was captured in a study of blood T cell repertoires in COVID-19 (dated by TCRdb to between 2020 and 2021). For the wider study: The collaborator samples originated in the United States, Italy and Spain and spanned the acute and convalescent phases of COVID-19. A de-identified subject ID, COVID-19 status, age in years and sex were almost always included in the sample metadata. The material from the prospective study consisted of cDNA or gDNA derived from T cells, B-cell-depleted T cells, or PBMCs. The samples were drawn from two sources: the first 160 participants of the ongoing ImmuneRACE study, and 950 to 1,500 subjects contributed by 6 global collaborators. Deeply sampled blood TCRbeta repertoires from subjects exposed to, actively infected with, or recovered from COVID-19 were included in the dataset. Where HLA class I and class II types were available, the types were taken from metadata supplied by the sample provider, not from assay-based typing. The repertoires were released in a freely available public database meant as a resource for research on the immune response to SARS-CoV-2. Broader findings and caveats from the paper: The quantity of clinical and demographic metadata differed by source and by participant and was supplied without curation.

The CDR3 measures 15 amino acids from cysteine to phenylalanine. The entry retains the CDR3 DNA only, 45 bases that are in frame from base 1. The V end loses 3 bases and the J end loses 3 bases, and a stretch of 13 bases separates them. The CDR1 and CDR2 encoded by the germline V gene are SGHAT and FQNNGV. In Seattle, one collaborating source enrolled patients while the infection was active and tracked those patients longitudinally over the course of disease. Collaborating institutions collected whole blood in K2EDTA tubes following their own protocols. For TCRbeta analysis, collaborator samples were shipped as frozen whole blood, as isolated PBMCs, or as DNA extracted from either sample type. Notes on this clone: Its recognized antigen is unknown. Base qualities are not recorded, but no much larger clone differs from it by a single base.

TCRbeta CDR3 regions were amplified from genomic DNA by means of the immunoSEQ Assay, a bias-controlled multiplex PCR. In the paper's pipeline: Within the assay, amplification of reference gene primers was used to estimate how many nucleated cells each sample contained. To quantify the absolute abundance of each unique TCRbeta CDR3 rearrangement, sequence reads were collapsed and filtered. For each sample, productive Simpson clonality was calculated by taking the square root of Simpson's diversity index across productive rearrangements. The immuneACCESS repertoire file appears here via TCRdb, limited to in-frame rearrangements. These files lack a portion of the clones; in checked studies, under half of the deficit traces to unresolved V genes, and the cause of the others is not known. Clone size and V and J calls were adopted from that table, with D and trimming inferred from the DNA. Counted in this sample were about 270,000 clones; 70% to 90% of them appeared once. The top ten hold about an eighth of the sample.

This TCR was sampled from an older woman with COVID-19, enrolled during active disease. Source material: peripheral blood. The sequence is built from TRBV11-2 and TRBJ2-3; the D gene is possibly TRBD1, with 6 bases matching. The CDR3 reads CASSFLTGATDTQYF. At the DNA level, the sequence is TGTGCCAGCAGCTTTTTGACAGGAGCGACAGATACGCAGTATTTT.